Detailed here is one T cell receptor (beta chain). The antigen is undetermined. The data derive from a study of T cell responses to AZD1222 COVID-19 vaccine. Findings of the study overall: There were vaccine-associated CD4 TCRs across spike, dominant at 160-218 and 743-854. Following two doses of AZD1222, Spike-specific TCR breadth and depth rose. Most donors were white British, females outnumbered males, and clonal diversity was possibly underestimated. Repertoires were sampled only after the peak T cell response.

This CDR3 has 17 amino acids. Germline assignment: CDR1 LGHNA and CDR2 YSLEER. V lost 0 bases, J lost 5 bases, and 7 bases stayed unmatched. Clones were read by immunoSEQ multiplex PCR, and TCRdb kept only the in-frame ones, dropping some. The repertoire holds some 180,000 clones, with around nine tenths as singletons. The V call is TRBV4-3, the J call TRBJ2-3; 11 bases align to TRBD2. This TCR came from an adult who received the AZD1222 COVID-19 vaccine. The sequences come from peripheral blood, collected 28 days after the second AZD1222 dose. The CDR3 here is CASSQDASGGFGDTQYF. CDR3 DNA: TGCGCCAGCAGCCAAGATGCTAGCGGGGGGTTCGGAGATACGCAGTATTTT.